This TCR beta chain is from a study of cytomegalovirus exposure and HLA in healthy donors. The CDR3 is made up of 16 amino acids. Germline values: CDR1 MGHRA, CDR2 YSYEKL. V lost 5 bases, J lost 2 bases, and 8 bases stayed unmatched. A multiplex PCR was run with 60 Vbeta primers and 13 Jbeta primers. TCRdb's table, derived via immunoSEQ multiplex PCR, lists solely in-frame clones and lacks some. This table holds roughly 130,000 clones, 75% to 85% found once. V is TRBV4-1 and J is TRBJ2-5; TRBD1 agrees at 10 bases. The sample comprised PBMCs. The source of this sequence is a woman between 40 and 55 years old in good health and CMV-seropositive. The DNA of the CDR3 is TGCGCCAGCAGCGTTATGGGACAGGGGCTACAAGAGACCCAGTACTTC. This codes for CASSVMGQGLQETQYF.